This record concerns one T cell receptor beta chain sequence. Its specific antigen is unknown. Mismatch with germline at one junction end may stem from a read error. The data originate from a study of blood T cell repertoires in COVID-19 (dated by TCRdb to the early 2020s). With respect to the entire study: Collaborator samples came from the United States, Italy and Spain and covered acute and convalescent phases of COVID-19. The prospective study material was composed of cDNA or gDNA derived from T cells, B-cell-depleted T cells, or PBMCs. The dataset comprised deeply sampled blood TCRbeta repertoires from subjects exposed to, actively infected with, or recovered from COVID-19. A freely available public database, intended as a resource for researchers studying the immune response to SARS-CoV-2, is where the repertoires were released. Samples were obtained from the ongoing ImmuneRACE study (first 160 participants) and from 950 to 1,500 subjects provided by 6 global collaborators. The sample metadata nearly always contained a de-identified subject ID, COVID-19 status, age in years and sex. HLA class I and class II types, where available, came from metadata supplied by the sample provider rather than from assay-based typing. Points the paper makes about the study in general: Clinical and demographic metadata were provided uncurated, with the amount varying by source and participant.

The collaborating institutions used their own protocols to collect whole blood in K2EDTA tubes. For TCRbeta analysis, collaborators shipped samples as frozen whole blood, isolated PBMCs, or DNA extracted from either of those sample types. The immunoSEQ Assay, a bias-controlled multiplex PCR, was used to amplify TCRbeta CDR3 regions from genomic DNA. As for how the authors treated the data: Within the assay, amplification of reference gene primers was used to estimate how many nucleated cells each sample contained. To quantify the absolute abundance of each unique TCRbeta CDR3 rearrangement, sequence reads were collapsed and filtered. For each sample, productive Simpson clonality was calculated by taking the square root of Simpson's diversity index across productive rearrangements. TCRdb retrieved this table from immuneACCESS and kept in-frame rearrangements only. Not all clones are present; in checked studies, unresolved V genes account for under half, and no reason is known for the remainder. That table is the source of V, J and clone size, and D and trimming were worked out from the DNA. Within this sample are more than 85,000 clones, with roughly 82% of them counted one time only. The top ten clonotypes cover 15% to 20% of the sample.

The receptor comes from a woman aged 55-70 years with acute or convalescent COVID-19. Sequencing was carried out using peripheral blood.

The DNA sequence is TGTGCTAGCAGCCCGCTCGTGGCTGCACATACGCAGTATTTT. Its translation reads: CASSPLVAAHTQYF. Recombination linked TRBV7-7 to TRBJ2-3; the D gene cannot be named for sure. The CDR1 and CDR2 encoded by the germline V gene (reference sequence) are SSHAT and FNYEAQ. The CDR3 numbers 14 residues from cysteine through phenylalanine. Here the CDR3 DNA is all that survives: 42 bases in frame from base 1.